The sequence of this TCR beta chain was determined in a study of CD8+CD57+ T cells in acquired aplastic anemia. Whole-study context: An average of around 3.5 ug of DNA was obtained from sorted CD4+ and CD8+ cells. Overall study results and limits: A set of twenty-nine CD8+ CDR3 sequences was shared between patients and controls, and these sequences appeared highly expressed in patients. Patients versus controls showed no significant CD8+ Simpson's diversity difference.

For CDR3 and TCR beta VDJ profiling, genomic DNA was the template used. TCRdb independently ran MiXCR on the reads; one entry per CDR3 protein. The sample has 250,000 to 300,000 distinct CDR3 sequences, about 56% seen once. This clonotype was seen a few times. The target antigen is unknown. This CDR3 has 13 amino acids. Germline CDR1 reads DFQATT; CDR2 reads SNEGSKA (reference sequence). V lost 5 bases to trimming and J lost 6 bases, with 15 bases between them. The TCR originated in a human donor with severe aplastic anemia or a healthy control (not recorded which). The rearrangement links TRBV20-1 to TRBJ2-3; TRBD2 might be the D (5 bases). Source material: sorted CD4+, CD8+, or CD8+CD57+ T cells (not recorded which) from PBMCs. The CDR3 loop is CSAETGLEDTQYF. DNA for the CDR3: TGCAGTGCTGAGACGGGGTTGGAGGATACGCAGTATTTT.